This entry lists 27 T cell receptor beta chains sequenced from one sample in a study of T cells in Graves' hyperthyroidism and ophthalmopathy. What was amplified from RNA transcripts were TCR beta CDR3 regions. The study used the HTBI primer set for a first-round RT-PCR of the TCR CDR3. Each CDR3 protein gets one entry after TCRdb re-called the multiplex PCR reads with MiXCR. The table has some 560,000 distinct CDR3 sequences, 12% to 15% seen once. Source material: blood. These receptors were obtained from a woman in her 40s with Graves' hyperthyroidism.

This clonotype was detected many times. This chain connects TRBV12-3 or TRBV12-4 to TRBJ1-5; 7 bases match TRBD1. J lost 0 bases, V lost 2 bases, and 4 bases had no gene match. This CDR3 has 16 amino acids. CDR3 bases: TGTGCCAGCAGTTTACGGCAGGGGGATAGCAATCAGCCCCAGCATTTT. It translates to CASSLRQGDSNQPQHF.

The chain carries TRBV6-1 and TRBJ2-1; the D call may be TRBD1 or TRBD2 (5 bases each). CDR1 is MNHNS and CDR2 is SASEGT in the germline V gene. Between the trimmed V and J ends, which lost 1 base and 0 bases, there was a span of 10 bases. CDR3 length equals 16 residues. CDR3 loop: CASSEGAGSSYNEQFF. The CDR3 nucleotides read TGTGCCAGCAGTGAAGGGGCAGGGAGCTCCTACAATGAGCAGTTCTTC.

This clonotype was found many times. The chain employs TRBV5-1 and TRBJ2-1; D gene ambiguous. V lost 4 bases and J 5 bases, leaving 10 bases between the germline ends. Germline-derived CDR1 and CDR2 are SGHRS and YFSETQ. CDR3 length: 13 amino acids. The CDR3, as DNA: TGCGCCAGCAGCCTGCCTCCTAACAATGAGCAGTTCTTC. This translates into CASSLPPNNEQFF.

Many counts were recorded for this clonotype. The V and J genes are TRBV28 and TRBJ1-5, with no clear D. This CDR3 is built from 16 residues. V lost 5 bases and J lost 6, with 20 bases in between. The germline V gene encodes CDR1 MDHEN and CDR2 SYDVKM. The CDR3 DNA is TGTGCCAGCAGTCCGATACGTAATATGGGGTCTCAGCCCCAGCATTTT. It encodes CASSPIRNMGSQPQHF.

The genes are TRBV20-1 and TRBJ1-6, with 7 bases lining up with TRBD1. In germline, CDR1 is DFQATT, CDR2 SNEGSKA (reference sequence). Trimming removed 2 bases from V and 7 bases from J; junction bases left unmatched: 5. The CDR3 is 14 amino acids. The CDR3 spells CSARSGTANSPLHF. DNA for the CDR3: TGCAGTGCTAGATCCGGGACAGCAAATTCACCCCTCCACTTT.

This chain connects TRBV5-1 to TRBJ2-7; D gene uncertain. The CDR3 contains 15 residues. Germline V gene sequence: CDR1 SGHRS, CDR2 YFSETQ. V lost 1 base and J 5 bases, leaving 16 bases between the germline ends. The CDR3 reads CASSLISFVDNEQYF. The CDR3 DNA sequence: TGCGCCAGCAGCTTGATTTCCTTCGTTGACAACGAGCAGTACTTC. Full variable domain (rest looked up from reference TRBV5-1 and TRBJ2-7): KAGVTQTPRYLIKTRGQQVTLSCSPISGHRSVSWYQQTPGQGLQFLFEYFSETQRNKGNFPGRFSGRQFSNSRSEMNVSTLELGDSALYLCASSLISFVDNEQYFGPGTRLTVT.

This clonotype was detected ten times or more. CDR3 in DNA: TGTGCCAGCAGTTCTCCCGGGACAGGGTATCGGGAGCAGTACTTC. Translation: CASSSPGTGYREQYF. This rearrangement joins TRBV28 to TRBJ2-7; 9 nucleotides match TRBD1. The CDR3 is made up of 15 amino acids. After removal of 4 bases from V and 7 bases from J, the junction contained 11 bases not matched to a gene. Germline V lookup: CDR1 MDHEN, CDR2 SYDVKM.

This clonotype has at least ten counts. The chain carries TRBV7-9 and TRBJ1-4; D ambiguous. The CDR3 length is 15 residues. Germline lookup yields CDR1 SEHNR and CDR2 FQNEAQ (reference sequence). The V gene lost 9 bases and the J gene lost 0 bases, with 14 bases spanning the gap. The CDR3 is CASSTTRSTNEKLFF. CDR3 DNA sequence: TGTGCCAGTAGCACAACGCGGTCAACTAATGAAAAACTGTTTTTT.

The rearrangement joins TRBV5-7 to TRBJ1-1, with D possibly matching TRBD1 (5 bases). TRBV5-7 is placed among ORFs of uncertain function. The CDR3 contains 19 residues. V dropped 1 base and J dropped 6 bases, with 28 bases sitting between them. CDR3 sequence reads: CASSLRPKRWAGRTSEAFF. In DNA, the CDR3 is TGTGCCAGCAGCTTGAGGCCAAAGCGGTGGGCAGGGAGGACTTCTGAAGCTTTCTTT.

This clonotype was recorded at least ten times. The rearrangement joins TRBV12-3 or TRBV12-4 to TRBJ2-7; 10 bases map to TRBD2. The CDR3 has 14 amino acids. The V gene end was trimmed by 5 bases and the J gene end by 5 bases; junction bases not matched to a gene: 6. The CDR3 DNA reads TGTGCCAGCAGTCCCTGGACTAGCGGTAACGAGCAGTACTTC. This gives the protein CASSPWTSGNEQYF.

The sample holds many counts of this clonotype. The chain employs TRBV18 and TRBJ2-5, with 9 bases lining up with TRBD1. CDR3 length equals 16 residues. V shed 4 bases and J 3 bases; nucleotides not matched to a gene: 9. Germline lookup yields CDR1 KGHSH and CDR2 LQKENI. The CDR3 here is CASSQSQGAPEETQYF. In nucleotides, the CDR3 is TGTGCCAGCTCACAATCACAGGGGGCCCCTGAAGAGACCCAGTACTTC.

There are a few counts of this clonotype. A read error may explain this, as a much larger clone is one base away. The gene calls are TRBV3-1 and TRBJ2-3; no definite D call. The DNA end lines up better with TRBJ1-5; the J call may be wrong. Germline V gene sequence: CDR1 LGHDT, CDR2 YNNKEL (reference sequence). The CDR3 has 17 amino acids. CDR3 coding DNA: TGTGCCAGCAGCCAAGATCAACTAGCGGGGAACACAGATACGCAGCATTTT. Translation gives CASSQDQLAGNTDTQHF.

This clonotype was picked up many times. The V call is TRBV7-9, the J call TRBJ1-2; TRBD1 aligns across 10 bases. The CDR3 covers 18 residues. The V segment lost 6 bases and the J segment 3 bases; nucleotides outside the gene matches: 16. Germline V gene lookup returns CDR1 SEHNR and CDR2 FQNEAQ (reference sequence). The CDR3 loop is CASSSISPGTGEDYGYTF. CDR3 DNA: TGTGCCAGCAGTTCGATCTCACCGGGGACAGGGGAGGACTATGGCTACACCTTC.

This clonotype came up many times. The chain carries TRBV20-1 and TRBJ2-7; 14 bases align to TRBD2. Per germline, CDR1 DFQATT and CDR2 SNEGSKA (reference sequence). The CDR3 covers 16 residues. J gave up 6 bases and V 6 bases, and 13 bases lay outside the gene matches. CDR3 sequence reads: CSALSGLAGGYGEQYF. CDR3 sequence (DNA): TGCAGTGCACTTTCTGGACTAGCGGGAGGTTATGGCGAGCAGTACTTC.

In its sample, this clonotype was seen many times. The rearrangement joins TRBV27 to TRBJ2-7; 8 nucleotides match TRBD1. The CDR3 contains 15 residues. From germline, CDR1 is MNHEY and CDR2 SMNVEV (reference sequence). Trimming removed 7 bases from V and 3 bases from J; junction bases left unmatched: 11. This CDR3 reads CASNPRGRLNYEQYF. CDR3 sequence (DNA): TGTGCCAGCAATCCCAGGGGGCGCCTAAACTACGAGCAGTACTTC.

Ten or more counts support this clonotype. This chain joins TRBV10-3 and TRBJ2-3; 7 bases match TRBD2. Germline-derived CDR1 and CDR2 are ENHRY and SYGVKD. The CDR3 length is 15 residues. Unmatched junction bases numbered 2, after V lost 2 bases and J lost 0 bases. The CDR3 DNA reads as TGTGCCATCAGTGAGGGAGCGGGAAGCACAGATACGCAGTATTTT. This sequence encodes CAISEGAGSTDTQYF.

This clonotype was seen a few times. The rearrangement links TRBV27 to TRBJ1-2; the D gene is possibly TRBD1 (6 bases). Germline V lookup: CDR1 MNHEY, CDR2 SMNVEV (reference sequence). The V end lost 5 bases, the J end lost 6 bases, and 22 bases lay between the germline ends. CDR3 length equals 16 residues. The CDR3 bases are TGTGCCAGCAGTCCATATACTACCAGGGGTCGGGATGGCTACACCTTC. Protein product: CASSPYTTRGRDGYTF.

This clonotype has ten or more counts. This chain links TRBV2 with TRBJ2-5; 8 nucleotides agree with TRBD2. V lost 4 bases and J lost 2; bases outside the gene matches: 3. This CDR3 contains 14 residues. Germline loops: CDR1 SNHLY, CDR2 FYNNEI. The CDR3 region is CASSAIAGQETQYF. The CDR3 DNA reads TGTGCCAGCAGTGCTATAGCGGGGCAAGAGACCCAGTACTTC.

This clonotype occurred many times. J is TRBJ1-1 and V is TRBV7-9; D ambiguous. V lost 3 bases to trimming and J lost 2 bases, with 10 bases between them. CDR1 is SEHNR and CDR2 is FQNEAQ in the germline V gene (reference sequence). The CDR3 spans 14 residues. In DNA, the CDR3 is TGTGCCAGCAGCTTGGGGTCCCCAAACACTGAAGCTTTCTTT. As protein: CASSLGSPNTEAFF.

This sequence joins TRBV19 and TRBJ2-2; 7 bases match TRBD1. This CDR3 spans 18 amino acids. The junction had 9 bases not matched to a gene; V was cut back by 2 bases and J by 0 bases. CDR1 and CDR2 (germline): LNHDA, SQIVND (reference sequence). The CDR3 here is CASSIRQGLPSNTGELFF. The CDR3 nucleotides are TGTGCCAGTAGTATACGACAGGGCCTCCCCTCGAACACCGGGGAGCTGTTTTTT. The complete variable domain, with remaining parts taken from reference TRBV19 and TRBJ2-2, reads DGGITQSPKYLFRKEGQNVTLSCEQNLNHDAMYWYRQDPGQGLRLIYYSQIVNDFQKGDIAEGYSVSREKKESFPLTVTSAQKNPTAFYLCASSIRQGLPSNTGELFFGEGSRLTVL.

This clonotype was found many times. This chain links TRBV20-1 with TRBJ1-6; tentatively, D is TRBD1 (6 bases). V lost 3 bases and J 6 bases, leaving 15 bases between the germline ends. The CDR3 has 15 amino acids. Germline V gene sequence: CDR1 DFQATT, CDR2 SNEGSKA (reference sequence). The CDR3 DNA sequence: TGCAGTGCTAGGAGAGACAGGAGCCCTAATTCACCCCTCCACTTT. Protein product: CSARRDRSPNSPLHF.

This clonotype has just a few counts. The J gene is TRBJ1-1, the V gene TRBV7-2; the match to TRBD1 covers 8 bases. Germline V gene data show CDR1 as SGHTA and CDR2 as FQGNSA. This CDR3 region has 15 residues. Trimming removed 4 bases from V and 5 bases from J; junction bases left unmatched: 9. CDR3: CASSSVPGGATEAFF. In nucleotides, the CDR3 is TGTGCCAGCAGCTCAGTTCCAGGGGGCGCAACTGAAGCTTTCTTT.

This clonotype was observed once. This chain joins TRBV12-3 or TRBV12-4 and TRBJ2-2; D remains ambiguous. CDR3 length equals 11 residues. Deletions cut 9 bases from V and 8 bases from J, with 10 bases between. DNA of the CDR3: TGTGCCAGTTTAAATGCGGGGGAGCTGTTTTTT. This encodes CASLNAGELFF.

This clonotype occurred many times. V usage is TRBV2 and J usage is TRBJ1-6; a weak D match, TRBD1 (6 bases). V lost 6 bases, J lost 6 bases, and 21 bases lay in between. Germline V lookup: CDR1 SNHLY, CDR2 FYNNEI. The CDR3 length is 17 residues. DNA for the CDR3: TGTGCCAGCAGACGACAGGACTTAGGCCTATTTAATTCACCCCTCCACTTT. Translation gives CASRRQDLGLFNSPLHF.

This clonotype was recorded many times. The chain carries TRBV11-2 and TRBJ2-2, with D hard to call. CDR1 and CDR2 from the germline V gene are SGHAT and FQNNGV. V shed 5 bases and J shed 6 bases, with 13 bases lying between them. This CDR3 spans 14 amino acids. CDR3 in DNA: TGTGCCAGCAGCCACACCCACCGACCCGGGGAGCTGTTTTTT. It yields the protein CASSHTHRPGELFF.

This clonotype has at least ten counts. This sequence joins TRBV20-1 and TRBJ1-4; D might be TRBD1 (6 bases). Deletions cut 3 bases from V and 11 bases from J, with 19 bases between. Germline values: CDR1 DFQATT, CDR2 SNEGSKA (reference sequence). The CDR3 spans 14 residues. The CDR3 protein is CSASVGQLERKLFF. The DNA of the CDR3 is TGCAGTGCTAGTGTAGGACAGCTTGAGAGGAAACTGTTTTTT.

This clonotype was seen once. The V and J genes are TRBV7-9 and TRBJ2-7; weak D call: TRBD2 (6 bases). The V gene's germline CDR1 is SEHNR and CDR2 FQNEAQ (reference sequence). V was shortened by 4 bases and J by 4 bases, with 11 bases between the two germline ends. The CDR3 covers 13 residues. CDR3 nucleotides: TGTGCCAGCAGCTCGGGACTCCAATACGAGCAGTACTTC. Translated, it gives CASSSGLQYEQYF. Full variable domain (remainder filled in from reference TRBV7-9 and TRBJ2-7): DTGVSQNPRHKITKRGQNVTFRCDPISEHNRLYWYRQTLGQGPEFLTYFQNEAQLEKSRLLSDRFSAERPKGSFSTLEIQRTEQGDSAMYLCASSSGLQYEQYFGPGTRLTVT.